The entry below describes one T cell receptor (beta chain). The data belong to a study of blood T cell repertoires in COVID-19. As originally analysed: Estimates of nucleated cell counts were drawn from the amplification of reference gene primers. TCRdb's copy holds only in-frame clones and misses some; the assay was immunoSEQ multiplex PCR. D and trimming come from the DNA, and the V and J calls and clone size come from that table. The sample includes approximately 89,000 clones, 60% to 85% seen only once; the top ten take over 40%. Specimen: peripheral blood. This TCR came from a human donor in a cohort sampled during active COVID-19.

As DNA, the CDR3 is TGTGCCAGCAGCTTAGGCGGCACCTACGAGCAGTACTTC. Amino acid sequence: CASSLGGTYEQYF. J is TRBJ2-7 and V is TRBV7-8; D gene ambiguous. Trimming removed 1 base at V and 2 bases at J, with 6 bases between. This CDR3 is built from 13 residues. Germline V gene data show CDR1 as SGHVS and CDR2 as FQNEAQ.